Listed here are 14 T cell receptor beta chains from one sample, sequenced in a study of Graves' ophthalmopathy and Graves' hyperthyroidism (dated by TCRdb to 2016 to 2018). This sample was sequenced with an Illumina HiSeq 2000. For repertoire sequencing, the TCR beta CDR3 regions were amplified from RNA transcripts. HTBI primers and the Qiagen OneStep RT-PCR kit were used in a first-round RT-PCR, which was followed by a second-round multiplex PCR, size selection and purification. TCRdb reran the public reads through fastp at Q25 and MiXCR, keeping productive beta chains. Each entry is one CDR3 protein sequence, shown with its most common DNA and genes. The sample data list almost 750,000 distinct CDR3 sequences, and 40% of these were observed just once. In total, the top ten clones hold 44% of the sample. Sequences were obtained from peripheral blood. All receptors derive from an adult man with Graves' ophthalmopathy.

The chain uses TRBV11-3 and TRBJ2-2; D may be TRBD1 (6 bases). Between the trimmed V and J ends, which lost 4 bases and 4 bases, there was a span of 13 bases. Germline CDR1 is SGHNT and CDR2 is YENEEA. This CDR3 comprises 15 residues. The CDR3 DNA follows: TGTGCCAGCAGCTCGAGCAGGGGTGGCACCGGGGAGCTGTTTTTT. It is translated as CASSSSRGGTGELFF.

To note about this clonotype: Relative to the germline gene, one junction end is altered; a read error may explain this. This rearrangement joins TRBV5-1 to TRBJ1-2, with D perhaps matching TRBD1 (5 bases). The CDR3 extends over 15 amino acids. The germline V gene has CDR1 SGHRS and CDR2 YFSETQ. The chain's CDR3 is CASRLAGAGPRGYTF. As DNA, the CDR3 is TGCGCCAGCAGATTGGCCGGGGCAGGGCCGAGGGGCTACACCTTC.

This clonotype was seen a handful of times. V and J are TRBV19 and TRBJ2-2, with 7 bases that match TRBD1. Per germline, CDR1 LNHDA and CDR2 SQIVND (reference sequence). V lost 4 bases to trimming and J lost 7 bases; unmatched junction nucleotides: 6. CDR3 length: 14 amino acids. The CDR3 loop is CASSSKQGIGELFF. CDR3 in DNA: TGTGCCAGTAGTAGCAAACAGGGGATCGGGGAGCTGTTTTTT.

This clonotype occurred once. This rearrangement joins TRBV7-6 to TRBJ2-5, with D unresolved. CDR3 length: 14 residues. The V gene's germline CDR1 is SGHVS and CDR2 FNYEAQ. V lost 5 bases to trimming and J lost 5 bases, with 15 bases between them. The CDR3 spells CASSNEYWKETQYF. The CDR3 DNA reads as TGTGCCAGCAGCAATGAGTACTGGAAGGAGACCCAGTACTTC.

This clonotype was seen a few times. V gene TRBV25-1 combines with J gene TRBJ1-2; a weak D match, TRBD1 (5 bases). The germline gives CDR1 MGHDK, CDR2 SYGVNS. The CDR3 is made up of 13 amino acids. V lost 6 bases to trimming and J lost 8 bases, with 16 bases between them. CDR3 sequence: CASSTGQWVGYTF. The CDR3 DNA follows: TGTGCCAGCAGCACAGGACAATGGGTGGGCTACACCTTC.

This clonotype was detected a few times. The gene calls are TRBV11-2 and TRBJ2-7; the D call may be TRBD1 or TRBD2 (5 bases each). This CDR3 is built from 14 residues. Trimming stripped 1 base from V and 5 bases from J, with 12 bases between. The germline V gene encodes CDR1 SGHAT and CDR2 FQNNGV. CDR3 DNA sequence: TGTGCCAGCAGCTTAGGTGCAGGGACGAACGAGCAGTACTTC. It yields the protein CASSLGAGTNEQYF.

At least ten counts were recorded for this clonotype. The genes are TRBV10-3 and TRBJ1-3, with TRBD1 matching over 7 bases. Germline loops: CDR1 ENHRY, CDR2 SYGVKD. The CDR3 contains 14 residues. Trimming at V came to 11 bases and at J to 3 bases, leaving 10 bases not matched to a gene. The chain's CDR3 is CASTGAGGGNTIYF. In DNA form, the CDR3 reads TGTGCCTCCACAGGTGCAGGGGGTGGAAACACCATATATTTT.

The V gene is TRBV30, the J gene TRBJ2-7, with 11 bases lining up with TRBD2. CDR3 size: 14 residues. Germline CDR1 and CDR2: GTSNPN and SVGIG (reference sequence). J gave up 5 bases and V 4 bases, and 7 bases lay outside the gene matches. The CDR3 DNA reads TGTGCCTGGAATCGGTTAGCGGGAGGGAACGAGCAGTACTTC. Translated, it gives CAWNRLAGGNEQYF.

The chain recombines TRBV11-1 with TRBJ2-3; 8 bases are shared with TRBD1. V was pared by 2 bases and J by 4 bases, with 5 bases of the junction left unmatched. CDR1 is SGHAT, CDR2 FQDESV, per germline (reference sequence). The CDR3 runs 15 residues. The CDR3 sequence is CASSLSDRVPDTQYF. In nucleotides, the CDR3 is TGTGCCAGCAGCTTATCGGACAGGGTACCAGATACGCAGTATTTT.

The CDR3 loop reads CATSRGRGTAYGYTF. Written as DNA, the CDR3 is TGTGCCACCAGCAGAGGAAGAGGGACAGCCTATGGCTACACCTTC. V gene TRBV15 combines with J gene TRBJ1-2, with TRBD1 matching 7 bases. Losses at the gene ends were 1 base for V and 4 bases for J; bases not matched to a gene: 6. Germline values: CDR1 LNHNV, CDR2 YYDKDF (reference sequence). CDR3 size: 15 residues.

With regard to this clonotype: This could be a read error, since a much larger clone is one nucleotide away. This is likely a read error, given that the CDR3 carries no conserved phenylalanine or tryptophan at its end. J is TRBJ2-7 and V is TRBV6-5; the D gene is possibly TRBD2 (6 bases). V dropped 6 bases and J dropped 4 bases, with 7 bases sitting between them. CDR1 is MNHEY, CDR2 SVGAGI, per germline. The CDR3 length is 11 residues. DNA for the CDR3: TGTGCCAGCAGGGAGGGTTACGAGCAGTACTGC. It specifies CASREGYEQYC.

This chain uses TRBV20-1 with TRBJ1-1; 7 positions agree with TRBD1. This CDR3 region has 18 residues. Germline V lookup: CDR1 DFQATT, CDR2 SNEGSKA (reference sequence). Germline trimming cut 3 bases from V and 1 base from J; bases unmatched to any gene: 17. CDR3 region: CSASVRRQGVGSNTEAFF. Written as DNA, the CDR3 is TGCAGTGCTAGTGTGAGGCGTCAGGGGGTCGGCTCGAACACTGAAGCTTTCTTT.

This clonotype came up many times. The genes are TRBV7-8 and TRBJ1-2; 7 bases are a match to TRBD1. Germline trimming cut 0 bases from V and 10 bases from J; bases unmatched to any gene: 8. The CDR3 loop spans 14 amino acids. Germline V CDR1 and CDR2: SGHVS, FQNEAQ. The CDR3 is CASSLASQGGFYTF. The CDR3 nucleotides are TGTGCCAGCAGCTTAGCAAGTCAGGGGGGATTCTACACCTTC.

In the case of this clonotype: Compared with germline, one end of the junction differs, possibly owing to a read error. This sequence joins TRBV7-7 and TRBJ2-5, with D hard to call. The CDR3 is 15 residues long. Per the germline V gene, CDR1 is SSHAT and CDR2 is FNYEAQ (reference sequence). The CDR3 loop is CASSLGPALQETQYF. CDR3 coding DNA: TGTGCTAGCAGCTTAGGTCCGGCTCTACAAGAGACCCAGTACTTC.